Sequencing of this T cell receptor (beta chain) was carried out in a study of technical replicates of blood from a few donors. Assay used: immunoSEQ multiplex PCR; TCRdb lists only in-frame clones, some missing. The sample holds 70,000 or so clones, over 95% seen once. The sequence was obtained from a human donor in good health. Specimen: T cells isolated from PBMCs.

The CDR3 reads CASSLTLADNSGGQNIQYF. The CDR3 nucleotides are TGCGCCAGCAGCTTGACCTTGGCGGACAATAGCGGTGGTCAAAACATTCAGTACTTC. The chain employs TRBV5-1 and TRBJ2-4, with TRBD2 as a possible D gene (6 bases). CDR1 and CDR2 (germline): SGHRS, YFSETQ. With 1 base removed from V and 5 bases from J, the gap between germline ends came to 25 bases. The CDR3 consists of 19 residues.